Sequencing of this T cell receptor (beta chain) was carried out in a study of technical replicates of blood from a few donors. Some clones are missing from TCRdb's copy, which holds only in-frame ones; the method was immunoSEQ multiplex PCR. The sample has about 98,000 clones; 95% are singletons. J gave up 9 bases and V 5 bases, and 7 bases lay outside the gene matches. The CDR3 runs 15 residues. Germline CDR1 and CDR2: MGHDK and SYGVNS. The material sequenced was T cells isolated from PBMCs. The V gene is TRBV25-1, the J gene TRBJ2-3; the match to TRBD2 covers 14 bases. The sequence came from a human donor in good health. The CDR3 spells CASSPTSGRARTQYF. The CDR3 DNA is TGTGCCAGCAGTCCGACTAGCGGGAGGGCCCGAACGCAGTATTTT.